The TCR beta chain described here comes from a study of beta chain features in type 1 diabetes. Overall study results and limits: Shortening that was moderate but significant affected the TCRB CDR3s of Type 1 diabetes patients in all four CD4+ subsets. Type 1 diabetes patients showed fewer insertions and more deletions at VDJ junctions. Within the patient group, naive, central memory and Treg TCRB repertoires appeared more similar to each other than within healthy donors.

Expressed TCRB transcripts were sequenced, since all the RNA that had been isolated was reverse transcribed. Naive, central memory and regulatory T cell samples averaged roughly 3.6 million immunoSEQ reads each. Here immunoSEQ multiplex PCR was the method, and the copy in TCRdb shows in-frame clones only, minus some. There are roughly 150,000 clones in the sample; 10% occur only once, and around 0.5% lies in the top ten. CD4+ naive, central memory, regulatory and stem cell-like memory subsets were isolated by sorting on CD45RO/CCR7/CD25/CD127/CD95/CD27. J lost 6 bases, V lost 4 bases, and 4 bases had no gene match. This CDR3 region has 15 residues. CDR1 is SGHTA and CDR2 is FQGTGA in the germline V gene. In regard to this clone: Its antigen remains unidentified.

The sequenced material came from central memory CD4+ T cells from blood. The sequence derives from a man aged 25-45 years with type 1 diabetes. This chain connects TRBV7-3 to TRBJ2-1; 12 bases map to TRBD2. Here the CDR3 DNA reads TGTGCCAGCAGCTGGACTAGCGGGACTATCAATGAGCAGTTCTTC. Translating gives CASSWTSGTINEQFF.